This passage covers 3 T cell receptor beta chains from one sample sequenced in a study of cytomegalovirus exposure and HLA in healthy donors (dated by TCRdb to the late 2010s). Receptor amplification or capture employed the immunoSEQ multiplex PCR assay. A mixture of 60 forward primers for TCR Vbeta segments and 13 reverse primers for TCR Jbeta segments was used in the multiplex PCR. What TCRdb holds here is the immuneACCESS table cut down to in-frame rearrangements. Part of the clones is not present; checked against another copy, under half of the missing clones reflect an unresolved V gene, and the others are unexplained. This sample's table contains 100,000 to 150,000 clones. Of the sample, 1.5% to 2% falls within the top ten clones. The specimen was PBMCs. The receptors here all came from a man aged 18 to 35 in good health and CMV-seronegative.

CDR3 in amino acids: CASSLGYMGATNEKLFF. DNA of the CDR3: TGTGCCAGCAGCTTAGGGTATATGGGCGCAACTAATGAAAAACTGTTTTTT. The J gene is TRBJ1-4, the V gene TRBV7-8, with D hard to call. The germline V gene encodes CDR1 SGHVS and CDR2 FQNEAQ. The CDR3 covers 17 residues. The V and J ends lost 1 base and 0 bases respectively, with 12 bases between them.

This rearrangement joins TRBV5-4 to TRBJ2-5; maybe TRBD1 (6 bases). The J call may be incorrect, as the DNA end agrees better with TRBJ2-7. CDR3 length: 15 residues. Germline CDR1 is SGHNT and CDR2 is YYREEE (reference sequence). In nucleotides, the CDR3 is TGTGCCAGCAGCCTTGGACAGCCTCGATCCTACGAGCAGTACTTC. Protein: CASSLGQPRSYEQYF.

The J gene is TRBJ2-7, the V gene TRBV6-5, with TRBD1 as a possible D gene (6 bases). The germline V and J ends were trimmed by 0 bases and 3 bases, with 12 bases remaining between them. This CDR3 region has 15 residues. Per the germline V gene, CDR1 is MNHEY and CDR2 is SVGAGI. CDR3 DNA sequence: TGTGCCAGCAGTTACTCGGGACAAGCGAACTACGAGCAGTACTTC. This sequence encodes CASSYSGQANYEQYF.